The clone carrying this T cell receptor beta chain was found a few times. Its antigen is not known. The CDR3 is 11 residues long. Looked up from germline, CDR1 is SGHTA and CDR2 is FQGNSA. V lost 5 bases and J lost 7, with 9 bases in between. This record belongs to a study of molecular identifiers for immune sequencing clone quantification. Study-wide points: Spiked-in Jurkat TCR RNA corresponding to one cell was reported as detectable against more than 750,000 naive cells.

A CD8+CD4-CCR7+CD45RA+ phenotype served as the sorting definition for naive CD8 T cells. TCRdb re-called the PCR reads with MiXCR, one entry per CDR3 protein. The data show 100,000 or so distinct CDR3 sequences, about 35% seen once. The receptor was derived from a human donor in good health. Some libraries in this study had Jurkat cell RNA spiked in. Specimen: naive CD8+ T cells from blood, with Jurkat cell RNA spiked in. The subset: FACS-sorted CD8+CD4-CCR7+CD45RA+ naive T cells. This chain joins TRBV7-2 and TRBJ2-7, with D tentatively TRBD1 (5 bases). The CDR3 region is CASSPGWEQYF. In DNA form, the CDR3 reads TGTGCCAGCAGCCCAGGGTGGGAGCAGTACTTC.